The clone carrying this TCR beta chain has a single count. The assay was immunoSEQ multiplex PCR, and TCRdb's table has in-frame clones only and misses some. The table records some 17,000 clones, about 69% of them present only once. Trimming stripped 3 bases from V and 7 bases from J, with 19 bases between. This CDR3 spans 16 amino acids. Germline V gives CDR1 LGHNA, CDR2 YSLEER. Treatment: randomized to nivolumab then ipilimumab (arm A) or the reverse (arm B). No patient had prior DNA-damaging chemotherapy. From thawed PBMCs, live CD3+CD8+ cells negative for CD19 and CD56 were sorted. This entry comes from a study of sequential checkpoint blockade in melanoma. Study information: Patients were randomized 1:1 to nivolumab-then-ipilimumab or ipilimumab-then-nivolumab first-line. Both treatment sequences were followed by maintenance nivolumab.

The sequenced sample was CD8+ T cells sorted from blood (inferred from file names), obtained from a patient given nivolumab and ipilimumab in sequence. The sequence derives from a human donor with melanoma. The J gene is TRBJ2-1, the V gene TRBV4-3; a weak D match, TRBD2 (6 bases). This chain's CDR3 is CASSHLAASTGNEQFF. The CDR3 nucleotides read TGCGCCAGCAGCCACTTAGCGGCCTCTACCGGGAATGAGCAGTTCTTC.